This is a list of T cell receptor beta chains from one sample in a study of cytomegalovirus exposure and HLA in healthy donors. TCRdb's table, derived via immunoSEQ multiplex PCR, lists solely in-frame clones and lacks some. This table has approximately 160,000 clones, 84% appearing once. The source material was PBMCs. The source is a boy younger than 10 in good health and CMV-seronegative. CDR3s include the opening cysteine and the closing phenylalanine or tryptophan. A D gene is named only where the DNA matches it firmly. Size is stated for part of the rows, as once, few or many counts, or as a class when the clone is expanded.

cdr3_nt cdr3_aa d_call j_call clone_size v_call
TGTGCCAGCAGTGCGACAATGAACACTGAAGCTTTCTTT CASSATMNTEAFF . TRBJ1-1 few TRBV6-1
TGTGCCAGCAGTGAATATTTTAACAGAGAGGGCACTGAAGCTTTCTTT CASSEYFNREGTEAFF . TRBJ1-1 . TRBV25-1
TGCGCCAGCAGCTACCGGGGAGACCCTAACTATGGCTACACCTTC CASSYRGDPNYGYTF . TRBJ1-2 . TRBV5-1
TGTGCCAGCTCACTCCTAGCGGGAGGCGTAGGATCCTACGAGCAGTACTTC CASSLLAGGVGSYEQYF TRBD2 TRBJ2-7 . TRBV18
TGTGCCTGGAGTGTGTTCCGAGGGGAGACCCAGTACTTC CAWSVFRGETQYF . TRBJ2-5 . TRBV30
TGCGCCAGCAGCCAGAACAGGGGTGGGACTGAAGCTTTCTTT CASSQNRGGTEAFF TRBD1 TRBJ1-1 . TRBV4-1
TGTGCCAGTAGCCCACAGGGGTGGTACACAGATACGCAGTATTTT CASSPQGWYTDTQYF TRBD1 TRBJ2-3 . TRBV19
TGTGCCAGCAGCCGGGACTTTCTCTCCTACAATGAGCAGTTCTTC CASSRDFLSYNEQFF . TRBJ2-1 . TRBV2
TGTGCCAGCAGTTACACCAGCGGAACCTTAAACGAGCAGTACTTC CASSYTSGTLNEQYF . TRBJ2-7 . TRBV6-6
TGCGCCAGCAGCCGGGGTAGCGGGAGTTTAAATGAGCAGTTCTTC CASSRGSGSLNEQFF TRBD2 TRBJ2-1 . TRBV4-1
TGTGCCAGTAGTTCGGACAGGGGGCACAATGAGCAGTTCTTC CASSSDRGHNEQFF TRBD1 TRBJ2-1 . TRBV19
TGTGCCAGCAGTGAAGGCCTAGTAGCAGATACGCAGTATTTT CASSEGLVADTQYF . TRBJ2-3 few TRBV6-1
TGCGCCAGCAGCCCGTCCCTCTGGACAGGACCCCATGGCTACACCTTC CASSPSLWTGPHGYTF TRBD1 TRBJ1-2 . TRBV5-1
TGCGCCAGCAGCCAAGATCCCGGGACTAGACCCTACGAGCAGTACTTC CASSQDPGTRPYEQYF TRBD2 TRBJ2-7 . TRBV4-1
TGTGCCAGCAGTACAGGGGGAATCACTGAAGCTTTCTTT CASSTGGITEAFF TRBD1 TRBJ1-1 . TRBV6-1
TGTGCCAGTAGTACCGGGGTTTATTCTGAAGCTTTCTTT CASSTGVYSEAFF . TRBJ1-1 . TRBV19
TGTGCCAGTACTAGCAACCTCCACGATACGCAGTATTTT CASTSNLHDTQYF . TRBJ2-3 once TRBV19
TGTGCCAGCAGCTTAGGAAGCGGATACCAAGAGACCCAGTACTTC CASSLGSGYQETQYF . TRBJ2-5 . TRBV7-6
TGTGCCAGCAGCCGACCGGGGGGAGGTTACTACGAGCAGTACTTC CASSRPGGGYYEQYF TRBD2 TRBJ2-7 few TRBV5-8
TGTGCCAGCAGCTTATCTAGCGGGCGAGGGGAGACCCAGTACTTC CASSLSSGRGETQYF TRBD2 TRBJ2-5 . TRBV5-5
TGTGCCAGCAGTTTATTGGGACAGGGTTCCGAGCAGTACTTC CASSLLGQGSEQYF TRBD1 TRBJ2-7 once TRBV27
TGTGCCAGCAGCGTAGTAGGAGGGGCCAATGAGCAGTTCTTC CASSVVGGANEQFF . TRBJ2-1 . TRBV9
TGTGCCAGCAGCGTACATGACGGGAGGCTAGCGGGAAATGAGCAGTTCTTC CASSVHDGRLAGNEQFF TRBD2 TRBJ2-1 . TRBV9
TGTGCCAGCAGTTTGCAGGGGGTACTTTCGCAGTACTTC CASSLQGVLSQYF TRBD1 TRBJ2-7 . TRBV28
TGTGCCAGCAGTAACGCCAGGACAGGGCGGGGCGAGCAGTACTTC CASSNARTGRGEQYF TRBD1 TRBJ2-7 . TRBV6-6
TGCGCCAGCAGTGTCGGCAGGGGCCCCCTCGGGGCCAACGTCCTGACTTTC CASSVGRGPLGANVLTF . TRBJ2-6 . TRBV10-1
TGTGCCAGCAGTTCTCCGGGACAGAACACTGAAGCTTTCTTT CASSSPGQNTEAFF . TRBJ1-1 . TRBV27
TGTGCCAGCAGCTTAGGAGGGGACAGGGTACCCCAGCATTTT CASSLGGDRVPQHF TRBD1 TRBJ1-5 . TRBV7-9
TGTGCCTGGAGTCTTACGGGGGGTTGGGAGACCCAGTACTTC CAWSLTGGWETQYF TRBD2 TRBJ2-5 . TRBV30
TGTGCCAGCAGGACAGGGGGTTTAGGCAATGAGCAGTTCTTC CASRTGGLGNEQFF TRBD1 TRBJ2-1 . TRBV6-1
TGCGCCAGCAGCCAGGGACTAGCGATTCGCTCCGAGCAGTACTTC CASSQGLAIRSEQYF TRBD2 TRBJ2-7 . TRBV4-1
TGCGCCAGCAGCCCGATACAGGGAAACACCATATATTTT CASSPIQGNTIYF . TRBJ1-3 . TRBV5-1
TGTGCCAGCAGCCCCCTTTTCAGCTCCTACAATGAGCAGTTCTTC CASSPLFSSYNEQFF . TRBJ2-1 . TRBV28
TGTGCCAGCACGGAGGGTCCAGATACGCAGTATTTT CASTEGPDTQYF . TRBJ2-3 . TRBV28